The 21 T cell receptor beta chains given below trace back to one sample, sequenced in a study of blood T cell repertoires in COVID-19. The protocol was immunoSEQ multiplex PCR, while the TCRdb copy is restricted to in-frame clones and leaves out a portion. This sample yields some 260,000 clones, of which nearly 90% are seen a single time; around 0.8% belongs to the top ten. Sample: peripheral blood. The receptors originated from a woman in her twenties or thirties with acute or convalescent COVID-19.

This clone has just one count. The J gene is TRBJ1-6, the V gene TRBV19; 8 bases line up with TRBD1. CDR1 and CDR2 from the germline V gene are LNHDA and SQIVND (reference sequence). Germline trimming cut 5 bases from V and 8 bases from J; bases unmatched to any gene: 8. The CDR3 sequence is 15 residues long. The DNA for the CDR3 is TGTGCCAGTAGTCCAGGAACAGGGGGACATTCACCCCTCCACTTT. Translating gives CASSPGTGGHSPLHF.

Written as DNA, the CDR3 is TGTGCCAGCAGTTACTCGCCTGTGGTCGGGGGATCTGGCTACACCTTC. Its translation: CASSYSPVVGGSGYTF. The chain employs TRBV6-5 and TRBJ1-2, with D tentatively TRBD1 (5 bases). CDR1 MNHEY and CDR2 SVGAGI come from the germline V gene. V was pared by 0 bases and J by 7 bases, with 18 bases between. There are 16 residues in the CDR3.

The J gene is TRBJ1-1, the V gene TRBV27; possibly TRBD1 for D (5 bases). The length of the CDR3 is 14 residues. The ends were cut back, 8 bases at V and 2 bases at J, with 15 bases in the middle. CDR1 MNHEY and CDR2 SMNVEV come from the germline V gene (reference sequence). DNA of the CDR3: TGTGCCAGCTGGCCCCAGCAGGGTAACACTGAAGCTTTCTTT. It codes for CASWPQQGNTEAFF.

The CDR3 DNA reads as TGCGCCAGCAGCGAACTAGCGGGAGGCCCACCTGAGCAGTTCTTC. It yields the protein CASSELAGGPPEQFF. The V gene is TRBV5-1, the J gene TRBJ2-1; TRBD2 matches 12 bases. Looked up from germline, CDR1 is SGHRS and CDR2 is YFSETQ. V lost 4 bases and J lost 9; bases outside the gene matches: 8. The CDR3 runs to 15 residues.

The chain has TRBV30 and TRBJ1-4; 12 bases match TRBD1. CDR1 GTSNPN and CDR2 SVGIG come from the germline V gene (reference sequence). This CDR3 contains 15 residues. Losses at the gene ends were 1 base for V and 8 bases for J; bases not matched to a gene: 5. The CDR3 DNA sequence: TGTGCCTGGAGTGCCCCGGGACAGGGGGCCGAAAAACTGTTTTTT. This encodes CAWSAPGQGAEKLFF.

This chain joins TRBV6-5 and TRBJ2-5; the match to TRBD1 covers 9 bases. V shed 6 bases and J 2 bases; nucleotides not matched to a gene: 4. Germline values: CDR1 MNHEY, CDR2 SVGAGI. CDR3 length: 14 amino acids. As DNA, the CDR3 is TGTGCCAGCAGACTTGGACAGGGGCAAGAGACCCAGTACTTC. Amino acid sequence: CASRLGQGQETQYF.

The V call is TRBV7-3, the J call TRBJ1-1, with D uncertain. The germline V gene has CDR1 SGHTA and CDR2 FQGTGA. The CDR3 contains 15 residues. Trimming removed 5 bases from V and 0 bases from J, with 13 bases in between. Here the CDR3 reads CASSQGGGMNTEAFF. The CDR3 nucleotides are TGTGCCAGCAGCCAAGGTGGAGGGATGAACACTGAAGCTTTCTTT.

V and J are TRBV19 and TRBJ2-4; 8 bases agree with TRBD2. This CDR3 spans 15 amino acids. CDR1 and CDR2 (germline): LNHDA, SQIVND (reference sequence). V shed 6 bases and J 4 bases; nucleotides not matched to a gene: 8. This CDR3 reads CASRTSGGLKNIQYF. The CDR3, as DNA: TGTGCCAGTAGGACCAGCGGGGGACTTAAAAACATTCAGTACTTC.

The chain employs TRBV4-3 and TRBJ2-7, with 8 bases aligning to TRBD1. Trimming at V came to 0 bases and at J to 5 bases, leaving 6 bases not matched to a gene. The CDR3 is made up of 15 amino acids. The V gene's germline CDR1 is LGHNA and CDR2 YSLEER. This chain's CDR3 is CASSQDSGQEHEQYF. For the CDR3, the DNA is TGCGCCAGCAGCCAAGATTCGGGACAGGAGCACGAGCAGTACTTC.

This clone occurred once. The chain combines TRBV10-3 with TRBJ1-1; the match to TRBD1 covers 7 bases. Trimming at V came to 6 bases and at J to 1 base, leaving 8 bases not matched to a gene. The germline V gene has CDR1 ENHRY and CDR2 SYGVKD. The CDR3 length is 15 residues. CDR3 in DNA: TGTGCCATCAGGAAGACAGGGACCTGGAACACTGAAGCTTTCTTT. Translated: CAIRKTGTWNTEAFF.

Only one count was recorded for this clone. The chain carries TRBV7-2 and TRBJ2-7; 10 bases line up with TRBD2. Germline CDR1 is SGHTA and CDR2 is FQGNSA. CDR3 size: 14 residues. Losses at the gene ends were 2 bases for V and 5 bases for J; bases not matched to a gene: 3. The CDR3 DNA sequence: TGTGCCAGCAGCTTACCTAGCGGGAGCAACGAGCAGTACTTC. Residues: CASSLPSGSNEQYF.

The DNA for the CDR3 is TGTGCCAGCAGCTTTCATTCCTACGAGCAGTACTTC. Its translation: CASSFHSYEQYF. The chain links TRBV7-8 to TRBJ2-7; no clear D gene. Trimming took 3 bases from V and 1 from J, leaving 4 bases between them. CDR3 length: 12 amino acids. The germline CDR1 and CDR2 sequences are SGHVS and FQNEAQ. The full variable domain, with the rest looked up from reference TRBV7-8 and TRBJ2-7, is GAGVSQSPRYKVAKRGQDVALRCDPISGHVSLFWYQQALGQGPEFLTYFQNEAQLDKSGLPSDRFFAERPEGSVSTLKIQRTQQEDSAVYLCASSFHSYEQYFGPGTRLTVT.

The chain employs TRBV10-3 and TRBJ2-7, with 9 bases matching TRBD1. The trim removed 4 bases at V and 3 bases at J, leaving 4 bases unmatched. Per the germline V gene, CDR1 is ENHRY and CDR2 is SYGVKD. The CDR3 is 14 amino acids. The CDR3 is CAISGLGQGYEQYF. CDR3 nucleotides: TGTGCCATCAGTGGCCTGGGACAGGGCTACGAGCAGTACTTC.

The chain uses TRBV29-1 and TRBJ1-1; TRBD1 matches 11 bases. This CDR3 has 17 residues. The V segment lost 0 bases and the J segment 4 bases; nucleotides outside the gene matches: 10. Germline loops: CDR1 SQVTM, CDR2 ANQGSEA. In DNA, the CDR3 is TGCAGCGTTGAAGATAGAGGGACAGGGGGAGGAGGCACTGAAGCTTTCTTT. Protein: CSVEDRGTGGGGTEAFF.

The V and J genes are TRBV30 and TRBJ1-2; TRBD1 matches at 8 bases. The CDR3 sequence is 13 residues long. V was clipped by 2 bases and J by 5 bases; unmatched bases: 4. Germline CDR1 reads GTSNPN; CDR2 reads SVGIG (reference sequence). The CDR3 reads CAWSFRTGYGYTF. In DNA form, the CDR3 reads TGTGCCTGGAGTTTTCGGACAGGGTATGGCTACACCTTC.

This clone was counted between two and nine times. This chain connects TRBV19 to TRBJ1-5; the match to TRBD1 covers 7 bases. CDR3 length: 15 amino acids. Trimming at V came to 6 bases and at J to 2 bases, leaving 7 bases not matched to a gene. CDR1 and CDR2 (germline): LNHDA, SQIVND (reference sequence). The CDR3 sequence: CASRETGEGNQPQHF. CDR3 in DNA: TGTGCCAGTAGAGAAACAGGGGAGGGCAATCAGCCCCAGCATTTT. Using reference TRBV19 and TRBJ1-5 for the parts outside the CDR3, the full variable domain is DGGITQSPKYLFRKEGQNVTLSCEQNLNHDAMYWYRQDPGQGLRLIYYSQIVNDFQKGDIAEGYSVSREKKESFPLTVTSAQKNPTAFYLCASRETGEGNQPQHFGDGTRLSIL.

The CDR3 nucleotides read TGTGCCAGCAGCTTAGCGGGACTTAACACCGGGGAGCTGTTTTTT. Translated: CASSLAGLNTGELFF. V is TRBV11-2 and J is TRBJ2-2, with a possible D match to TRBD2 (6 bases). This CDR3 is built from 15 residues. Germline-derived CDR1 and CDR2 are SGHAT and FQNNGV. The germline V and J ends were trimmed by 1 base and 2 bases, with 8 bases remaining between them.

The table lists this clone with a few counts. CDR3 coding DNA: TGTGCCAGCAGCTTATTAGCGGTGAGCTCCTACAATGAGCAGTTCTTC. Residues: CASSLLAVSSYNEQFF. This sequence joins TRBV7-3 and TRBJ2-1; possible D gene TRBD2, 6 bases. Germline CDR1 is SGHTA and CDR2 is FQGTGA. Between the trimmed V and J ends, which lost 2 bases and 0 bases, there was a span of 11 bases. The CDR3 spans 16 residues.

The chain couples TRBV7-2 to TRBJ2-1, with 10 bases matching TRBD2. The ends lost 5 bases at V and 6 bases at J; junction bases unmatched: 4. Germline V gives CDR1 SGHTA, CDR2 FQGNSA. The CDR3 has 14 amino acids. Here the CDR3 DNA reads TGTGCCAGCAGCCACGGGACTAGCGCCAATGAGCAGTTCTTC. It translates to CASSHGTSANEQFF.

Worth noting for this clone: The sample holds other DNA sequences that translate to the same CDR3. The rearrangement uses TRBV20-1 and TRBJ2-3; no firm D call. Trimming left V 6 bases short and J 6 bases short, with 10 bases between. The CDR3 loop spans 11 amino acids. The germline CDR1 and CDR2 sequences are DFQATT and SNEGSKA (reference sequence). CDR3 loop: CSASSVDTQYF. CDR3 nucleotides: TGCAGTGCCTCCAGTGTGGATACGCAGTATTTT.

The V call is TRBV27, the J call TRBJ1-2, with a possible D match to TRBD1 (6 bases). V gave up 7 bases and J gave up 8 bases, with 17 bases separating them. CDR1 and CDR2 (germline): MNHEY, SMNVEV (reference sequence). The CDR3 is 13 amino acids. The CDR3 nucleotides are TGTGCCAGCAACCGGGGCAGGGGCGAAGGCTACACCTTC. It specifies CASNRGRGEGYTF.